A single sample gave rise to the 26 T cell receptor beta chains below, sequenced in a study of identical twins. TCRdb ran MiXCR on the 5' RACE reads and lists one entry per CDR3 protein. The table has about 200,000 distinct CDR3 sequences, around 9.6% seen once. What was sequenced was memory (CD45RO+) T cells sorted from blood. Receptors were obtained from a woman aged 18-29 years in good health.

There are many counts of this clonotype. V and J are TRBV12-3 or TRBV12-4 and TRBJ1-2; 11 bases are shared with TRBD1. V was pared by 5 bases and J by 7 bases, with 12 bases of the junction left unmatched. The CDR3 extends over 16 amino acids. The CDR3 DNA sequence: TGTGCCAGCAGTGTATACCCGGGACAGGGGGTCGGTGGCTACACCTTC. Its translation: CASSVYPGQGVGGYTF.

The J gene is TRBJ2-5, the V gene TRBV18, with TRBD1 matching 7 bases. The germline gives CDR1 KGHSH, CDR2 LQKENI. The V and J ends lost 4 bases and 5 bases, in that order; junction bases with no gene match: 7. This CDR3 has 14 amino acids. The CDR3 region is CASSLTTGWETQYF. The CDR3, as DNA: TGTGCCAGCTCACTTACGACAGGGTGGGAGACCCAGTACTTC.

The table lists this clonotype with a few counts. The chain has TRBV5-1 and TRBJ1-1; D may be TRBD1 (6 bases). Germline assignment: CDR1 SGHRS and CDR2 YFSETQ. The ends were cut back, 6 bases at V and 2 bases at J, with 14 bases in the middle. The CDR3 has 14 amino acids. The chain's CDR3 is CASKQGTGNTEAFF. CDR3 DNA: TGCGCCAGCAAACAGGGAACTGGAAACACTGAAGCTTTCTTT.

This clonotype was recorded a few times. The chain has TRBV2 and TRBJ2-7; 11 positions agree with TRBD2. The V gene's germline CDR1 is SNHLY and CDR2 FYNNEI. Trimming at V came to 10 bases and at J to 5 bases, leaving 16 bases not matched to a gene. The CDR3 has 16 amino acids. CDR3 sequence reads: CATRGSGRASVNEQYF. The DNA for the CDR3 is TGTGCCACCCGGGGTAGCGGGAGGGCCTCTGTAAACGAGCAGTACTTC.

This clonotype was found a few times. The chain recombines TRBV7-6 with TRBJ2-7; unclear D gene. This CDR3 region has 12 residues. With 5 bases removed from V and 6 bases from J, the gap between germline ends came to 11 bases. Germline V gene sequence: CDR1 SGHVS, CDR2 FNYEAQ. CDR3 nucleotide sequence: TGTGCCAGCAGCCAAAGGCGTTCCGAGCAGTACTTC. Its translation: CASSQRRSEQYF.

This clonotype occurred a few times. The CDR3 coding sequence is TGTGCCAGCAGTTACGGTCTGGGGTACCAAGAGACCCAGTACTTC. It encodes CASSYGLGYQETQYF. The chain uses TRBV6-5 and TRBJ2-5, with D unresolved. Trimming took off 2 bases at V and 0 bases at J, with 10 bases between the two ends. Germline CDR1 and CDR2: MNHEY and SVGAGI. The CDR3 totals 15 residues.

There are a few counts of this clonotype. This sequence joins TRBV20-1 and TRBJ2-1; D remains ambiguous. V lost 0 bases and J 2 bases, leaving 11 bases between the germline ends. The germline CDR1 and CDR2 sequences are DFQATT and SNEGSKA (reference sequence). The CDR3 is made up of 15 amino acids. The CDR3 is CSARERVDPYNEQFF. CDR3 coding DNA: TGCAGTGCTAGAGAACGAGTAGACCCCTACAATGAGCAGTTCTTC.

This clonotype has more than one count but fewer than ten. V is TRBV5-5 and J is TRBJ2-1; a possible D gene is TRBD2 (6 bases). The CDR3 has 14 amino acids. Trimming took 2 bases from V and 3 from J, leaving 9 bases between them. Germline loops: CDR1 SGHKS, CDR2 YYEKEE (reference sequence). The CDR3 protein is CASSFPGSYNEQFF. DNA for the CDR3: TGTGCCAGCAGCTTCCCCGGGAGCTACAATGAGCAGTTCTTC.

The chain recombines TRBV9 with TRBJ1-6; 9 bases are shared with TRBD1. Per germline, CDR1 SGDLS and CDR2 YYNGEE. The CDR3 spans 16 residues. V gave up 5 bases and J gave up 10 bases; unmatched junction bases: 13. The CDR3 region has the DNA TGTGCCAGCAGTACCCACTCACAGGGGGCTAACTCACCCCTCCACTTT. This translates into CASSTHSQGANSPLHF.

Ten or more counts support this clonotype. DNA for the CDR3: TGTGCCAGCAAGCAGGACCCCTTTGGCGATGAGCAGTTCTTC. The encoded protein is CASKQDPFGDEQFF. The V call is TRBV2, the J call TRBJ2-1; no clear D gene. The CDR3 contains 14 residues. In germline, CDR1 is SNHLY, CDR2 FYNNEI. The ends were cut back, 7 bases at V and 8 bases at J, with 18 bases in the middle.

This clonotype was counted only a few times. CDR3 amino acids: CASSYAGEGPYEQYF. The CDR3 region has the DNA TGTGCCAGCAGTTACGCAGGGGAGGGTCCCTACGAGCAGTACTTC. V is TRBV6-2 or TRBV6-3 and J is TRBJ2-7, with D possibly TRBD2 on 7 matching bases. Trimming shortened V by 2 bases and J by 2 bases, and 13 bases separated the two germline ends. Per germline, CDR1 MNHEY and CDR2 SVGEGT. CDR3 size: 15 residues.

This clonotype was picked up a small number of times. The chain employs TRBV6-1 and TRBJ1-5; D ambiguous. This CDR3 region has 13 residues. Trimming removed 3 bases at V and 3 bases at J, with 6 bases between. CDR1 and CDR2 from the germline V gene are MNHNS and SASEGT. The CDR3 region has the DNA TGTGCCAGCAGTGACTACGTCAATCAGCCCCAGCATTTT. Translated: CASSDYVNQPQHF.

The rearrangement links TRBV19 to TRBJ2-3; D gene uncertain. The CDR3 has 14 amino acids. Germline V CDR1 and CDR2: LNHDA, SQIVND (reference sequence). Deletions cut 7 bases from V and 2 bases from J, with 13 bases between. CDR3 sequence reads: CASKIDPFTDTQYF. CDR3 in DNA: TGTGCCAGTAAGATAGATCCTTTCACAGATACGCAGTATTTT.

This clonotype has a handful of counts. This chain uses TRBV20-1 with TRBJ2-3; 10 bases align to TRBD2. With V trimmed by 1 base and J by 3 bases, 7 bases remained unmatched. Germline V lookup: CDR1 DFQATT, CDR2 SNEGSKA (reference sequence). The CDR3 sequence is 16 residues long. CDR3 DNA: TGCAGTGCTAGAGGGGACACTAGCGGGGAAACAGATACGCAGTATTTT. The encoded protein is CSARGDTSGETDTQYF.

The chain recombines TRBV18 with TRBJ2-7; 11 positions match TRBD1. The CDR3 contains 17 residues. With V trimmed by 4 bases and J by 3 bases, 11 bases remained unmatched. CDR1 and CDR2 (germline): KGHSH, LQKENI. CDR3 DNA: TGTGCCAGCTCACGCGCACCATCCGGGACAGGGGGCTACGAGCAGTACTTC. Amino acid sequence: CASSRAPSGTGGYEQYF.

The chain has TRBV7-9 and TRBJ2-7; 7 nucleotides line up with TRBD1. CDR1 is SEHNR and CDR2 is FQNEAQ in the germline V gene (reference sequence). V was pared by 4 bases and J by 3 bases, with 3 bases of the junction left unmatched. The CDR3 consists of 13 residues. The CDR3, as DNA: TGTGCCAGCAGCTCACAGGGGTTCTACGAGCAGTACTTC. Protein sequence: CASSSQGFYEQYF. The full variable domain, its missing parts supplied by reference TRBV7-9 and TRBJ2-7, is DTGVSQNPRHKITKRGQNVTFRCDPISEHNRLYWYRQTLGQGPEFLTYFQNEAQLEKSRLLSDRFSAERPKGSFSTLEIQRTEQGDSAMYLCASSSQGFYEQYFGPGTRLTVT.

This chain links TRBV7-7 with TRBJ2-1; 9 positions agree with TRBD2. The CDR3 spans 16 residues. In germline, CDR1 is SSHAT, CDR2 FNYEAQ (reference sequence). V shed 2 bases, J shed 4 bases, and the junction held 6 bases outside the gene matches. This chain's CDR3 is CASSLSSSGRYNEQFF. The CDR3 DNA reads as TGTGCCAGCAGCTTAAGTTCGAGCGGGAGGTACAATGAGCAGTTCTTC. The variable domain in full, with the rest retrieved from reference TRBV7-7 and TRBJ2-1, is GAGVSQSPRYKVTKRGQDVTLRCDPISSHATLYWYQQALGQGPEFLTYFNYEAQPDKSGLPSDRFSAERPEGSISTLTIQRTEQRDSAMYRCASSLSSSGRYNEQFFGPGTRLTVL.

In regard to this clonotype: A read error may account for a junction end that differs from germline. This chain joins TRBV7-8 and TRBJ2-7, with D possibly TRBD2 on 5 matching bases. The CDR3 runs to 13 residues. CDR1 and CDR2 (germline): SGHVS, FQNEAQ. CDR3 sequence: CSSSPTTGYEQYF. The CDR3 DNA follows: TGTTCCAGCAGCCCTACGACGGGATACGAGCAGTACTTC.

The J gene is TRBJ1-1, the V gene TRBV6-2 or TRBV6-3; tentative D call: TRBD1 (5 bases). Trimming removed 4 bases from V and 6 bases from J, with 18 bases in between. Germline CDR1 is MNHEY and CDR2 is SVGEGT. The CDR3 extends over 15 amino acids. The DNA for the CDR3 is TGTGCCAGCAGTTCCCCTGGGGGATTCCCCCCTGAAGCTTTCTTT. Translated, it gives CASSSPGGFPPEAFF.

This clonotype was found a few times. This chain links TRBV18 with TRBJ1-4; TRBD1 matches at 8 bases. The germline gives CDR1 KGHSH, CDR2 LQKENI. The CDR3 length is 15 residues. V dropped 2 bases and J dropped 7; count of bases not matched to a gene: 6. The CDR3 sequence: CASSPSQGASEKLFF. CDR3 sequence (DNA): TGTGCCAGCTCACCAAGTCAGGGGGCGAGTGAAAAACTGTTTTTT.

Many counts were recorded for this clonotype. The chain couples TRBV2 to TRBJ2-5; D gene ambiguous. This CDR3 is built from 13 residues. The V end was cut by 4 bases, the J end by 5 bases, with 11 bases between. Germline CDR1 is SNHLY and CDR2 is FYNNEI. The CDR3 bases are TGTGCCAGCAGTGTTCCGGTTGGTGAGACCCAGTACTTC. Protein: CASSVPVGETQYF.

V is TRBV10-3 and J is TRBJ2-5; D gene unclear. CDR1 and CDR2 (germline): ENHRY, SYGVKD. The ends were cut back, 2 bases at V and 2 bases at J, with 12 bases in the middle. This CDR3 is built from 15 residues. DNA of the CDR3: TGTGCCATCAGTGAGGGGTCGGCCAGGCAAGAGACCCAGTACTTC. Translating gives CAISEGSARQETQYF.

This sequence joins TRBV11-3 and TRBJ2-1; the match to TRBD2 covers 8 bases. This CDR3 comprises 15 residues. Trimming at V came to 5 bases and at J to 7 bases, leaving 10 bases not matched to a gene. From germline, CDR1 is SGHNT and CDR2 YENEEA. CDR3 sequence: CASSLKAGAKNEQFF. CDR3 nucleotide sequence: TGTGCCAGCAGCCTCAAAGCGGGGGCCAAAAATGAGCAGTTCTTC.

The chain joins TRBV6-5 to TRBJ2-3; weak D call: TRBD2 (6 bases). The CDR3 runs 11 residues. CDR1 is MNHEY, CDR2 SVGAGI, per germline. The V end was cut by 5 bases, the J end by 9 bases, with 9 bases between. The CDR3 spells CASSNGGTQYF. DNA of the CDR3: TGTGCCAGCAGTAACGGAGGGACGCAGTATTTT.

The table lists this clonotype with a few counts. This chain uses TRBV3-1 with TRBJ2-5, with TRBD2 as a possible D gene (6 bases). V gave up 4 bases and J gave up 7 bases, with 13 bases separating them. The CDR3 spans 13 residues. Germline lookup yields CDR1 LGHDT and CDR2 YNNKEL (reference sequence). The CDR3 DNA reads TGTGCCAGCAGCCCCGGGGGATCGGGGACCCAGTACTTC. It codes for CASSPGGSGTQYF.

The genes are TRBV20-1 and TRBJ2-3, with TRBD2 matching over 11 bases. CDR3 length: 16 amino acids. Unmatched junction bases numbered 8, after V lost 2 bases and J lost 4 bases. From germline, CDR1 is DFQATT and CDR2 SNEGSKA (reference sequence). The chain's CDR3 is CSARLAGGPRADTQYF. In DNA, the CDR3 is TGCAGTGCTAGACTAGCGGGAGGTCCTCGTGCAGATACGCAGTATTTT.